Below are 11 T cell receptor beta chains sequenced from a single sample in a study of CD8 T cells in Susac syndrome. The RNA input was 0.5 to 1 ug, and it was reverse transcribed with random hexamers. TCRdb fed the immunoSEQ multiplex PCR reads into MiXCR, producing one record per CDR3 protein. The data show about 250,000 distinct CDR3 sequences, over 85% seen once. The sample taken for sequencing was CD4+ T cells from PBMCs. The receptors originated from a human donor with multiple sclerosis.

The gene calls are TRBV2 and TRBJ2-3; D ambiguous. The V end was cut by 3 bases, the J end by 6 bases, with 13 bases between. The CDR3 extends over 14 amino acids. CDR1 is SNHLY and CDR2 is FYNNEI in the germline V gene. The CDR3 sequence: CASSELSKGDTQYF. The CDR3 bases are TGTGCCAGCAGTGAGTTGTCTAAAGGCGATACGCAGTATTTT.

The V gene is TRBV27, the J gene TRBJ1-1; no reliable D call. Trimming pared 6 bases from V and 6 bases from J, leaving 17 bases between. The length of the CDR3 is 14 residues. Per germline, CDR1 MNHEY and CDR2 SMNVEV (reference sequence). The CDR3 is CASSALRLGAEAFF. The CDR3 region has the DNA TGTGCCAGCAGCGCCCTGAGGCTTGGGGCTGAAGCTTTCTTT.

V is TRBV11-2 and J is TRBJ1-2; D is perhaps TRBD1 (5 bases). Deletions cut 0 bases from V and 6 bases from J, with 14 bases between. The germline gives CDR1 SGHAT, CDR2 FQNNGV. The CDR3 contains 15 residues. CDR3 coding DNA: TGTGCCAGCAGCTTAGAGGGCAGGGATGGGGATGGCTACACCTTC. As protein: CASSLEGRDGDGYTF.

The DNA of the CDR3 is TGTGCCACCAGCAGAGACATAGCAGGGAACTATGGCTACACCTTC. Translating it yields CATSRDIAGNYGYTF. The chain has TRBV15 and TRBJ1-2; a weak D match, TRBD1 (5 bases). The CDR3 is 15 residues long. Germline V gives CDR1 LNHNV, CDR2 YYDKDF (reference sequence). Trimming shortened V by 0 bases and J by 2 bases, and 10 bases separated the two germline ends.

The chain has TRBV20-1 and TRBJ1-6, with 9 bases fitting TRBD1. The CDR3 spans 15 residues. V lost 3 bases and J lost 5; bases outside the gene matches: 5. From germline, CDR1 is DFQATT and CDR2 SNEGSKA (reference sequence). For the CDR3, the DNA is TGCAGTGCTAGTAAACAGGGGGCAGATAATTCACCCCTCCACTTT. Translation: CSASKQGADNSPLHF.

The V and J genes are TRBV20-1 and TRBJ2-4; tentatively, D is TRBD1 (5 bases). The germline V gene encodes CDR1 DFQATT and CDR2 SNEGSKA (reference sequence). The CDR3 totals 14 residues. Trimming shortened V by 0 bases and J by 4 bases, and 10 bases separated the two germline ends. In DNA, the CDR3 is TGCAGTGCTAGAGATGGGGCTCGGAAAAACATTCAGTACTTC. This gives the protein CSARDGARKNIQYF.

Written as DNA, the CDR3 is TGCGCCAGCAGCACCCAAGAGACCCAGTACTTC. Its protein is CASSTQETQYF. This sequence joins TRBV5-1 and TRBJ2-5; no clear D gene. The CDR3 is made up of 11 amino acids. Germline-derived CDR1 and CDR2 are SGHRS and YFSETQ. V lost 4 bases and J 1 base, leaving 2 bases between the germline ends.

This clonotype occurred once. The chain joins TRBV24-1 to TRBJ1-2; D is unresolved. CDR1 and CDR2 (germline): KGHDR, SFDVKD. The V end was cut by 3 bases, the J end by 0 bases, with 13 bases between. This CDR3 is built from 16 residues. In DNA, the CDR3 is TGTGCCACCAGTGATGGAAAGAAAGGGTCTAACTATGGCTACACCTTC. Its translation is CATSDGKKGSNYGYTF.

The chain recombines TRBV2 with TRBJ2-1; TRBD2 matches 7 bases. J gave up 3 bases and V 8 bases, and 13 bases lay outside the gene matches. Germline CDR1 is SNHLY and CDR2 is FYNNEI. The CDR3 has 16 residues. This CDR3 reads CASGGLLAAFYNEQFF. The DNA for the CDR3 is TGTGCCAGCGGCGGATTGCTAGCGGCTTTCTACAATGAGCAGTTCTTC.

The J gene is TRBJ2-3, the V gene TRBV5-1, with TRBD1 identical over 7 bases. Germline V gene data show CDR1 as SGHRS and CDR2 as YFSETQ. The CDR3 extends over 13 amino acids. The ends lost 3 bases at V and 6 bases at J; junction bases unmatched: 4. The CDR3 DNA sequence: TGCGCCAGCAGCTCGACAGGGTGGGATACGCAGTATTTT. Its translation is CASSSTGWDTQYF.

The CDR3 DNA reads TGTGCCAGCAGCCAAGAGGGCGGAGGGGGAGGGGAGCTGTTTTTT. Its protein product is CASSQEGGGGGELFF. The rearrangement joins TRBV3-1 to TRBJ2-2; D is possibly TRBD1 or TRBD2 (6 bases each). Germline CDR1 is LGHDT and CDR2 is YNNKEL (reference sequence). There are 15 residues in the CDR3. The ends were cut back, 0 bases at V and 8 bases at J, with 13 bases in the middle. Full variable domain (remainder filled in from reference TRBV3-1 and TRBJ2-2): DTAVSQTPKYLVTQMGNDKSIKCEQNLGHDTMYWYKQDSKKFLKIMFSYNNKELIINETVPNRFSPKSPDKAHLNLHINSLELGDSAVYFCASSQEGGGGGELFFGEGSRLTVL.